The clone carrying this T cell receptor beta chain was seen ten or more times. Germline V lookup: CDR1 MNHEY, CDR2 SMNVEV (reference sequence). V lost 6 bases to trimming and J lost 5 bases; unmatched junction nucleotides: 9. The CDR3 covers 16 residues. Combining iRepertoire HTBI primers with Arm-PCR of CDR3 regions, the authors built TCR beta libraries. TCRdb re-derived calls from the multiplex PCR reads in MiXCR, one entry per CDR3 protein. The sample includes some 410,000 distinct CDR3 sequences, about 16% of them seen just once. The data originate from a study of regulatory T cells in long-lasting Graves disease. Time point reported: newly diagnosed GD, antithyroid drugs for less than 3 months. Isolated PBMC RNA provided the starting material for the TCR library. These same data were also listed under a study on T cells in Graves' hyperthyroidism and ophthalmopathy. This second study says: First-round RT-PCR of the TCR CDR3 relied on the HTBI primer set.

The source was peripheral blood mononuclear cells (PBMCs), collected at new diagnosis, from a patient treated with antithyroid drugs. This chain connects TRBV27 to TRBJ2-1; TRBD2 matches 11 bases. This receptor was taken from a woman between 25 and 40 years old with Graves disease. The chain's CDR3 is CASRSLAGVAHNEQFF. CDR3 DNA: TGTGCCAGCAGATCACTAGCGGGAGTGGCCCACAATGAGCAGTTCTTC.